This TCR beta chain stems from a study of shared clonotypes between healthy human individuals. TCRdb's copy holds only in-frame clones and misses some; the assay was immunoSEQ multiplex PCR. The sample has some 2,000,000 clones, roughly 95% seen once; the top ten hold roughly 0.13%. Germline CDR1 reads SGHAT; CDR2 reads FQNNGV. The CDR3 runs to 12 residues. V shed 6 bases and J shed 3 bases, with 9 bases lying between them. Sequencing was carried out using naive CD4+ T cells sorted from blood. As to subset: CD45RA+ positively selected. The chain links TRBV11-2 to TRBJ2-7; D is uncertain. This TCR was sampled from a man aged 18 to 35 in good health. Here the CDR3 reads CASSSGSYEQYF. In DNA form, the CDR3 reads TGTGCCAGCAGTTCCGGCAGCTACGAGCAGTACTTC.